Presented here are 3 T cell receptor beta chains from one specimen sequenced in a study of blood T cell dynamics during melanoma immunotherapy. Produced via immunoSEQ multiplex PCR; TCRdb's table is partial and in-frame only. Here the sample spans about 10,000 clones, 86% being singletons. The time point denotes: pre-treatment baseline. The source was blood, collected from a patient treated with checkpoint blockade. The receptors were sampled from a human donor with melanoma.

This clone has just one count. The chain uses TRBV6-7 and TRBJ1-6; the match to TRBD1 covers 7 bases. TRBV6-7 is flagged as an ORF with uncertain function. The CDR3 is 15 amino acids. J gave up 8 bases and V 10 bases, and 14 bases lay outside the gene matches. The CDR3 region has the DNA TGTGCCAACCCGACAGGGCTCGCCCCCCATTCACCCCTCCACTTT. This gives the protein CANPTGLAPHSPLHF.

V usage is TRBV28 and J usage is TRBJ2-5; D possibly corresponds to TRBD1 (5 bases). V dropped 2 bases and J dropped 5 bases, with 18 bases sitting between them. Looked up from germline, CDR1 is MDHEN and CDR2 is SYDVKM. The CDR3 has 16 residues. CDR3 nucleotide sequence: TGTGCCAGCAGTTTAGCCCCCTTGGGGCCGGGTGAGACCCAGTACTTC. This sequence encodes CASSLAPLGPGETQYF. Together with reference TRBV28 and TRBJ2-5, the CDR3 gives the full variable domain: DVKVTQSSRYLVKRTGEKVFLECVQDMDHENMFWYRQDPGLGLRLIYFSYDVKMKEKGDIPEGYSVSREKKERFSLILESASTNQTSMYLCASSLAPLGPGETQYFGPGTRLLVL.

V is TRBV5-1 and J is TRBJ2-5; possibly TRBD2 for D (5 bases). CDR3 size: 16 residues. Trimming removed 0 bases at V and 2 bases at J, with 14 bases between. Germline V gene data show CDR1 as SGHRS and CDR2 as YFSETQ. The DNA for the CDR3 is TGCGCCAGCAGCTTGGAAGGCGGGCTCCCTCAAGAGACCCAGTACTTC. Encoded protein: CASSLEGGLPQETQYF.